This entry lists 6 T cell receptor beta chains sequenced from one sample in a study of CDR3 diversity in severe acne (dated by TCRdb to the late 2010s). Libraries came from PCR. Instrument on record: Illumina HiSeq 2000. TCRdb trimmed the raw reads at Q25, called clones with MiXCR and kept productive beta chains. Under each unique CDR3 protein, matching rows form one entry showing the most common genes and DNA. Here the sample has about 76,000 distinct CDR3 sequences; 45% to 60% occur a single time. The ten largest make up roughly an eighth of the sample. Sequencing was done on a sample of blood. These receptors all come from a male donor in good health, without acne.

The chain has TRBV20-1 and TRBJ2-7, with unresolved D. CDR1 and CDR2 from the germline V gene are DFQATT and SNEGSKA (reference sequence). This CDR3 region has 11 residues. V was shortened by 1 base and J by 3 bases, with 4 bases between the two germline ends. This CDR3 reads CSARVGYEQYF. The CDR3 nucleotides are TGCAGTGCTAGAGTCGGCTACGAGCAGTACTTC.

The table lists this clonotype with many counts. The chain is built from TRBV12-3 or TRBV12-4 and TRBJ1-2; the D is unclear. Trimming removed 5 bases at V and 6 bases at J, with 16 bases between. The CDR3 length is 14 residues. The CDR3 is CASSPLARINGYTF. DNA of the CDR3: TGTGCCAGCAGTCCTCTCGCCAGGATCAATGGCTACACCTTC.

The gene calls are TRBV12-5 and TRBJ2-2, with unresolved D. Germline assignment: CDR1 LGHNT and CDR2 FRNRAP. Trimming took off 1 base at V and 8 bases at J, with 5 bases between the two ends. This CDR3 has 12 residues. CDR3 protein: CASGLGPGELFF. The CDR3 bases are TGTGCTAGTGGTTTGGGCCCAGGGGAGCTGTTTTTT.

Of note for this clonotype: A read error may produce the germline difference seen at one junction end. The chain employs TRBV28 and TRBJ2-7; D remains unclear. The germline V gene has CDR1 MDHEN and CDR2 SYDVKM. The CDR3 has 8 amino acids. CDR3 sequence (DNA): TGTGCCAGCAGTTTATTAGAGTTC. This codes for CASSLLEF.

As for this clonotype: One junction end does not reproduce the germline sequence, and a read error may be involved. This rearrangement joins TRBV25-1 to TRBJ1-2; D is perhaps TRBD1 (5 bases). This CDR3 has 15 residues. Per the germline V gene, CDR1 is MGHDK and CDR2 is SYGVNS. CDR3 nucleotide sequence: TGTGCCAGCAGTTTAGATCAGGGACTTATCTATGACTACACCTTC. It is translated as CASSLDQGLIYDYTF.

Turning to this clonotype: A clone one base away is much larger, so this may be a read error. J is TRBJ2-2 and V is TRBV5-4; a possible D gene is TRBD2 (7 bases). The CDR3 extends over 16 amino acids. Germline assignment: CDR1 SGHNT and CDR2 YYREEE (reference sequence). CDR3 sequence reads: CACSLEGGANTGELFF. The CDR3 DNA reads TGTGCCTGCAGCTTGGAAGGGGGGGCCAACACCGGGGAGCTGTTTTTT.